Following are 13 T cell receptor beta chains from one sample sequenced in a study of CD8+ T cells in alopecia areata. Sequencing templates came from extracted RNA that was reverse transcribed into cDNA. This table comes from immunoSEQ multiplex PCR, and its TCRdb copy is limited to in-frame clones, with some not included. Here the sample spans some 200,000 clones, 50% to 60% being singletons. Sequences were derived from CD4+ T cells sorted from blood, sampled at week 0. Every receptor here comes from a human donor with alopecia areata.

The chain carries TRBV2 and TRBJ1-1; a weak D match, TRBD1 (5 bases). Deletions cut 6 bases from V and 4 bases from J, with 18 bases between. In germline, CDR1 is SNHLY, CDR2 FYNNEI. There are 15 residues in the CDR3. DNA for the CDR3: TGTGCCAGCAGGGCCCGCGGGACCCAGGGCACTGAAGCTTTCTTT. It specifies CASRARGTQGTEAFF.

This clone was counted a single time. The chain carries TRBV2 and TRBJ1-5; 8 bases are shared with TRBD1. There are 15 residues in the CDR3. Per the germline V gene, CDR1 is SNHLY and CDR2 is FYNNEI. The V gene end was trimmed by 5 bases and the J gene end by 2 bases; junction bases not matched to a gene: 5. This CDR3 reads CASSRRGLGNQPQHF. CDR3 in DNA: TGTGCCAGCAGTCGCAGGGGGCTTGGCAATCAGCCCCAGCATTTT.

This clone was counted only a few times. This chain joins TRBV30 and TRBJ2-3, with D tentatively TRBD1 or TRBD2 (6 bases each). Per germline, CDR1 GTSNPN and CDR2 SVGIG (reference sequence). CDR3 length: 14 residues. Trimming took 3 bases from V and 6 from J, leaving 16 bases between them. The CDR3 DNA follows: TGTGCCTGGAGGCGGGACACCGGGTTTGATACGCAGTATTTT. Protein sequence: CAWRRDTGFDTQYF. Together with reference TRBV30 and TRBJ2-3, the CDR3 gives the full variable domain: SQTIHQWPATLVQPVGSPLSLECTVEGTSNPNLYWYRQAAGRGLQLLFYSVGIGQISSEVPQNLSASRPQDRQFILSSKKLLLSDSGFYLCAWRRDTGFDTQYFGPGTRLTVL.

This clone was observed once. V gene TRBV5-6 combines with J gene TRBJ1-2; a possible D gene is TRBD1 (5 bases). The CDR3 is 13 amino acids. Germline loops: CDR1 SGHDT, CDR2 YYEEEE. V was shortened by 0 bases and J by 5 bases, with 8 bases between the two germline ends. CDR3 region: CASSLDRWYGYTF. CDR3 nucleotide sequence: TGTGCCAGCAGCTTGGACAGGTGGTATGGCTACACCTTC. Full variable domain (missing parts from reference TRBV5-6 and TRBJ1-2): DAGVTQSPTHLIKTRGQQVTLRCSPKSGHDTVSWYQQALGQGPQFIFQYYEEEERQRGNFPDRFSGHQFPNYSSELNVNALLLGDSALYLCASSLDRWYGYTFGSGTRLTVV.

The V and J genes are TRBV11-3 and TRBJ1-2, with D maybe TRBD1 (6 bases). The germline gives CDR1 SGHNT, CDR2 YENEEA. This CDR3 is 14 amino acids long. Between the trimmed V and J ends, which lost 0 bases and 8 bases, there was a span of 13 bases. The CDR3 protein is CASSLDRRGTGYTF. The CDR3 nucleotides read TGTGCCAGCAGCTTAGATCGACGGGGGACAGGCTACACCTTC.

The chain has TRBV6-6 and TRBJ2-7; D is unresolved. The CDR3 consists of 13 residues. V gave up 5 bases and J gave up 7 bases, with 15 bases separating them. CDR1 MNHNY and CDR2 SVGAGI come from the germline V gene (reference sequence). The CDR3 coding sequence is TGTGCCAGCAGTGACATATCTTCGAGGGAGCAGTACTTC. This gives the protein CASSDISSREQYF.

This rearrangement joins TRBV7-2 to TRBJ2-1; 13 bases agree with TRBD2. The CDR3 has 15 amino acids. Germline V gives CDR1 SGHTA, CDR2 FQGNSA. After removal of 6 bases from V and 5 bases from J, the junction contained 4 bases not matched to a gene. CDR3 amino acids: CASSSTSGGHNEQFF. The CDR3 DNA reads TGTGCCAGCAGTTCGACTAGCGGGGGGCACAATGAGCAGTTCTTC.

Worth noting for this clone: A read error may produce the germline difference seen at one junction end. V is TRBV20-1 and J is TRBJ1-1, with unresolved D. CDR3 length: 11 amino acids. From germline, CDR1 is DFQATT and CDR2 SNEGSKA (reference sequence). The DNA for the CDR3 is TGCAGTCCTAGAACGGGGACTGAAGCTTTCTTT. Translating gives CSPRTGTEAFF.

The chain employs TRBV7-2 and TRBJ2-3; the D gene is possibly TRBD2 (6 bases). Germline V gives CDR1 SGHTA, CDR2 FQGNSA. This CDR3 is built from 15 residues. The V gene lost 5 bases and the J gene lost 3 bases, with 15 bases spanning the gap. The CDR3 is CASSAGRSGTDTQYF. The CDR3 bases are TGTGCCAGCAGCGCAGGGAGGTCAGGGACAGATACGCAGTATTTT.

This clone was counted only a few times. The chain recombines TRBV18 with TRBJ2-1; 8 bases align to TRBD2. CDR1 is KGHSH, CDR2 LQKENI, per germline. The trim removed 6 bases at V and 8 bases at J, leaving 9 bases unmatched. This CDR3 is 14 amino acids long. Written as DNA, the CDR3 is TGTGCCAGCTCCGCGGGGGGTCTGGGCCATGAGCAGTTCTTC. Translated: CASSAGGLGHEQFF.

The chain links TRBV20-1 to TRBJ2-5; D unclear. Trimming cost V 5 bases and J 0 bases, with 4 bases left between them. The CDR3 is made up of 11 amino acids. The germline V gene encodes CDR1 DFQATT and CDR2 SNEGSKA (reference sequence). The CDR3 spells CSARYQETQYF. DNA for the CDR3: TGCAGTGCTCGGTACCAAGAGACCCAGTACTTC.

The chain is built from TRBV7-9 and TRBJ1-2; TRBD1 agrees at 10 bases. Trimming cost V 1 base and J 7 bases; bases outside gene matches: 3. CDR1 is SEHNR, CDR2 FQNEAQ, per germline (reference sequence). This CDR3 contains 14 residues. In DNA, the CDR3 is TGTGCCAGCAGCTTAGTGGGACAGGGGTCTGGCTACACCTTC. The encoded protein is CASSLVGQGSGYTF.

The chain carries TRBV7-9 and TRBJ2-5; no definite D call. This CDR3 region has 13 residues. Between the trimmed V and J ends, which lost 2 bases and 1 base, there was a span of 5 bases. Germline CDR1 is SEHNR and CDR2 is FQNEAQ (reference sequence). The CDR3 is CASSLRGQETQYF. CDR3 sequence (DNA): TGTGCCAGCAGCTTACGAGGCCAAGAGACCCAGTACTTC.